Listed below are T cell receptor beta chains from one sample, sequenced in a study of T-cell memory formation after mild COVID-19. TCRdb analysed the 5' RACE reads with MiXCR anew, one entry per CDR3 protein. The sample has around 310,000 distinct CDR3 sequences; 20% to 25% are singletons. Sequencing input: PBMCs or a T cell subset sorted from them (not recorded which). These receptors came from a man younger than 30 who had mild COVID-19 (a few samples of this study predate the infection). Cell type and time point are not known. CDR3s include the opening cysteine and the closing phenylalanine or tryptophan. A D gene is named only where the DNA matches it firmly. Expanded clones get a size class; other rows say once, few or many, or leave the size out.

d_gene	v_gene	j_gene	abundance	CDR3nt	CDR3aa
.	TRBV18	TRBJ2-2	.	TGTGCCAGCTCATACCAGATGAACACCGGGGAGCTGTTTTTT	CASSYQMNTGELFF
.	TRBV12-3/TRBV12-4	TRBJ1-6	.	TGTGCCGGCAGTGCTGATCTTTCACCCCTCCACTTT	CAGSADLSPLHF
TRBD2	TRBV12-3/TRBV12-4	TRBJ2-2	.	TGTGCCAGCAGACCTCAGGGAGGGGTGAACACCGGGGAGCTGTTTTTT	CASRPQGGVNTGELFF
.	TRBV10-3	TRBJ2-3	few	TGTGCCATCAGTGACCCGAGGGGGGGTAGTACAGATACGCAGTATTTT	CAISDPRGGSTDTQYF
TRBD1	TRBV5-1	TRBJ1-5	.	TGCGCCAGCAGCATCGGGACAGGCGGGCAGCCCCAGCATTTT	CASSIGTGGQPQHF
.	TRBV4-2	TRBJ2-2	.	TGTGCCAGCAGCCCCCACCAGTGGCCGAACACCGGGGAGCTGTTTTTT	CASSPHQWPNTGELFF
.	TRBV5-1	TRBJ2-7	.	TGCGCCAGCAGCTTGGCGGGCAGGGTCACCTACGAGCAGTACTTC	CASSLAGRVTYEQYF
.	TRBV6-5	TRBJ1-5	.	TGTGCCAGCAGGCCAGGGCCCAACAATCAGCCCCAGCATTTT	CASRPGPNNQPQHF
.	TRBV7-9	TRBJ2-3	many	TGTGCCAGCAGCTTCGCGGATACGCAGTATTTT	CASSFADTQYF
.	TRBV4-3	TRBJ1-2	.	TGCGCCAGCAGCCAAGACTACTTACGGCCAGGCTATGGCTACACCTTC	CASSQDYLRPGYGYTF
.	TRBV4-1	TRBJ2-7	few	TGCGCCAGCAGCCAAGATCGTTACGAGGGGGAAGCGGGTTTCTACGAGCAGTACTTC	CASSQDRYEGEAGFYEQYF
TRBD1	TRBV3-1	TRBJ1-5	few	TGTGCCAGCAGCCAGACCGGGACAGGGATCAATCAGCCCCAGCATTTT	CASSQTGTGINQPQHF
.	TRBV7-9	TRBJ2-5	.	TGTGCCAGCAGCTCATGGGACTTTCTGGAGACCCAGTACTTC	CASSSWDFLETQYF
.	TRBV20-1	TRBJ1-5	.	TGCAGTGCACTGAATAGTGGGACCGGGGGCAATCAGCCCCAGCATTTT	CSALNSGTGGNQPQHF
.	TRBV4-1	TRBJ2-4	.	TGCGCCAGCAGCCAAGAGTTTTCAACGCAAAACATTCAGTACTTC	CASSQEFSTQNIQYF
.	TRBV7-9	TRBJ1-6	.	TGTGCCAGCAGCTTACCGCATTCACCCCTCCACTTT	CASSLPHSPLHF
TRBD1	TRBV27	TRBJ1-1	.	TGTGCCAGCAGTCCGTGGACAGGGGGAGTTGAAGCTTTCTTT	CASSPWTGGVEAFF
.	TRBV5-1	TRBJ1-4	.	TGCGCCAGCAGCAAGGGATGGGGGACTGTTGTCCGCATAGGATGGAGGAGTGAAAAACTGTTTTTT	CASSKGWGTVVRIGWRSEKLFF
.	TRBV7-6	TRBJ1-2	.	TGTGCCAGCAGCTTAGAAGCAGGGGTAAACTATGGCTACACCTTC	CASSLEAGVNYGYTF
.	TRBV11-2	TRBJ2-5	many	TGTGCCAGCAGCTTAGGGCCAGCGCAAGAGACCCAGTACTTC	CASSLGPAQETQYF
.	TRBV11-2	TRBJ2-4	.	TGTGCCAGCAGCATACTATCCAGCATTCAGTACTTC	CASSILSSIQYF
.	TRBV5-1	TRBJ1-1	few	TGCGCCAGCAGCACGGACTCGAACACTGAAGCTTTCTTT	CASSTDSNTEAFF
TRBD2	TRBV5-4	TRBJ2-5	few	TGTGCCAGCAGCTTGAGGACTAGAGGAGAGACCCAGTACTTC	CASSLRTRGETQYF
TRBD1	TRBV7-2	TRBJ2-3	few	TGTGCCAGCAGCTGGAAAACAGGGGGAGGAGATACGCAGTATTTT	CASSWKTGGGDTQYF
TRBD1	TRBV2	TRBJ1-1	medium-sized	TGTGCCAGCAGTCTCAGACAGGGAAACACTGAAGCTTTCTTT	CASSLRQGNTEAFF
.	TRBV6-1	TRBJ2-7	few	TGTGCCAGCAGTGAACAGGGAGAAAGCAACGAGCAGTACTTC	CASSEQGESNEQYF
TRBD2	TRBV4-1	TRBJ2-3	.	TGCGCCAGCAGCCATGGGGAGCGGGGGATCACAGATACGCAGTATTTT	CASSHGERGITDTQYF
.	TRBV10-3	TRBJ2-3	few	TGTGCCATCAGTGCCGCGTCCGCCACAGATACGCAGTATTTT	CAISAASATDTQYF
.	TRBV24-1	TRBJ2-3	.	TGTGCCCGGATGACAGATACGCAGTATTTT	CARMTDTQYF
.	TRBV29-1	TRBJ1-1	.	TGCAGCGGACGAGGAACTCCTTCGAACACTGAAGCTTTCTTT	CSGRGTPSNTEAFF
TRBD1	TRBV28	TRBJ1-3	.	TGTGCCAGCAGTTTATTTGGACAGGGAGGAAACACCATATATTTT	CASSLFGQGGNTIYF
TRBD2	TRBV7-2	TRBJ2-5	.	TGTGAAAGGGGCGCGGGGGGTTCAGAGACCCAGTACTTC	CERGAGGSETQYF
.	TRBV11-2	TRBJ2-5	.	TGTGCCAGCATCTTAGATCTGGCGGGACCGCATATGCAAGAGACCCAGTACTTC	CASILDLAGPHMQETQYF
.	TRBV7-9	TRBJ1-2	.	TGTGCCAGCACCCTCGCCGGCAGTAAAGGCAACACCTTC	CASTLAGSKGNTF
.	TRBV7-2	TRBJ1-2	.	TGTGCCAGCAGCTTAGCGAGGCAGCCTAGCTATGGCTACACCTTC	CASSLARQPSYGYTF